Listed here are 15 T cell receptor beta chains from one sample, sequenced in a study of T cell responses to AZD1222 COVID-19 vaccine. The repertoire was sequenced with immunoSEQ multiplex PCR; TCRdb's copy has only in-frame clones and lacks some. The sample has some 150,000 clones; about 91% are singletons. The source material was peripheral blood, sampled on day 0 of AZD1222 vaccination. These receptors were collected from an adult in good health.

J is TRBJ2-3 and V is TRBV7-2; TRBD2 matches 8 bases. Unmatched junction bases numbered 3, after V lost 1 base and J lost 6 bases. Germline V CDR1 and CDR2: SGHTA, FQGNSA. The CDR3 consists of 14 residues. The CDR3 DNA follows: TGTGCCAGCAGCTTAGGCGGGGGGAGGGATACGCAGTATTTT. The encoded protein is CASSLGGGRDTQYF.

V and J are TRBV28 and TRBJ2-7; D not resolved. V was shortened by 3 bases and J by 2 bases, with 8 bases between the two germline ends. Germline-derived CDR1 and CDR2 are MDHEN and SYDVKM. The length of the CDR3 is 13 residues. The CDR3 DNA is TGTGCCAGCAGTTTGACGAGAGCCTACGAGCAGTACTTC. Its protein product is CASSLTRAYEQYF.

The chain has TRBV3-1 (or the pseudogene TRBV3-2) and TRBJ2-1; 9 bases are shared with TRBD2. Germline CDR1 reads LGHDT; CDR2 reads YNNKEL (reference sequence). The CDR3 spans 16 residues. Trimming cost V 0 bases and J 6 bases; bases outside gene matches: 6. The DNA for the CDR3 is TGTGCCAGCAGCCAAGAAATAAGCGGGGGGCCCAATGAGCAGTTCTTC. Residues: CASSQEISGGPNEQFF.

As DNA, the CDR3 is TGTGCCAGCAGGGCTCAAGACAGGGTCTTGGCCGGCTACACCTTC. It codes for CASRAQDRVLAGYTF. V gene TRBV9 combines with J gene TRBJ1-2, with 7 bases that match TRBD1. After removal of 5 bases from V and 8 bases from J, the junction contained 15 bases not matched to a gene. This CDR3 spans 15 amino acids. Looked up from germline, CDR1 is SGDLS and CDR2 is YYNGEE.

The chain uses TRBV11-2 and TRBJ1-2, with 7 bases matching TRBD1. CDR3 length: 15 amino acids. V lost 5 bases, J lost 5 bases, and 11 bases stayed unmatched. Germline V gene data show CDR1 as SGHAT and CDR2 as FQNNGV. CDR3 nucleotide sequence: TGTGCCAGCAGCCCCGGAGGAGGGGGCGTATATGGCTACACCTTC. Amino acid sequence: CASSPGGGGVYGYTF.

This clone appeared a single time. The sample carries other DNA sequences with the same CDR3. This chain uses TRBV3-1 (or the pseudogene TRBV3-2) with TRBJ1-5; 7 bases are shared with TRBD1. V lost 1 base to trimming and J lost 4 bases; unmatched junction nucleotides: 1. CDR1 is LGHDT and CDR2 is YNNKEL in the germline V gene (reference sequence). This CDR3 is 14 amino acids long. The CDR3 sequence is CASSQAGGNQPQHF. Written as DNA, the CDR3 is TGTGCCAGCAGCCAAGCAGGGGGTAATCAGCCCCAGCATTTT.

This clone was observed a few times. This chain connects TRBV7-9 to TRBJ1-5; D remains unclear. Trimming stripped 3 bases from V and 5 bases from J, with 5 bases between. Per the germline V gene, CDR1 is SEHNR and CDR2 is FQNEAQ (reference sequence). The CDR3 is 12 amino acids. CDR3 residues: CASSFGDQPQHF. CDR3 bases: TGTGCCAGCAGCTTTGGGGATCAGCCCCAGCATTTT.

Regarding this clone: Other DNA sequences in this sample translate to the same CDR3. The genes are TRBV19 and TRBJ1-2; 8 bases line up with TRBD1. The CDR3 covers 14 residues. The trim removed 10 bases at V and 5 bases at J, leaving 12 bases unmatched. CDR1 and CDR2 from the germline V gene are LNHDA and SQIVND (reference sequence). CDR3 bases: TGTGCCACCCTCCTCGGGCAGGGGGCGTATGGCTACACCTTC. Protein sequence: CATLLGQGAYGYTF.

This clone came up once. The chain has TRBV28 and TRBJ1-2; 7 bases fit TRBD1. In germline, CDR1 is MDHEN, CDR2 SYDVKM. Trimming cost V 10 bases and J 6 bases; bases outside gene matches: 8. The CDR3 is 12 amino acids. CDR3 sequence reads: CATTDRRNGYTF. CDR3 in DNA: TGTGCCACCACGGACAGGAGGAATGGCTACACCTTC.

V gene TRBV19 combines with J gene TRBJ1-1, with D perhaps TRBD1 (5 bases). The germline V and J ends were trimmed by 2 bases and 5 bases, with 15 bases remaining between them. Germline loops: CDR1 LNHDA, CDR2 SQIVND (reference sequence). The CDR3 spans 15 residues. In DNA form, the CDR3 reads TGTGCCAGTAGTATAATTACCACCGGGACGACTGAAGCTTTCTTT. This translates into CASSIITTGTTEAFF. Looking up the rest from reference TRBV19 and TRBJ1-1 gives the full variable domain: DGGITQSPKYLFRKEGQNVTLSCEQNLNHDAMYWYRQDPGQGLRLIYYSQIVNDFQKGDIAEGYSVSREKKESFPLTVTSAQKNPTAFYLCASSIITTGTTEAFFGQGTRLTVV.

The chain couples TRBV6-5 to TRBJ2-3, with a possible D match to TRBD1 (5 bases). The CDR3 spans 16 residues. V lost 0 bases, J lost 6 bases, and 16 bases lay in between. Germline assignment: CDR1 MNHEY and CDR2 SVGAGI. In DNA form, the CDR3 reads TGTGCCAGCAGTTACTCGTATTCCCAAGGGGCCGATACGCAGTATTTT. Protein sequence: CASSYSYSQGADTQYF.

This chain uses TRBV7-3 with TRBJ2-5; a possible D gene is TRBD1 (5 bases). This CDR3 is 15 amino acids long. V lost 0 bases and J 0 bases, leaving 8 bases between the germline ends. The germline V gene has CDR1 SGHTA and CDR2 FQGTGA. CDR3 protein: CASSLTPGYQETQYF. CDR3 coding DNA: TGTGCCAGCAGCTTAACTCCAGGGTACCAAGAGACCCAGTACTTC.

This clone was picked up a small number of times. The gene calls are TRBV11-2 and TRBJ1-5; a weak D match, TRBD1 (6 bases). Germline V gene lookup returns CDR1 SGHAT and CDR2 FQNNGV. This CDR3 region has 16 residues. V was shortened by 5 bases and J by 2 bases, with 16 bases between the two germline ends. CDR3 sequence reads: CASSPGGRGGNQPQHF. Written as DNA, the CDR3 is TGTGCCAGCAGCCCCGGGGGCAGAGGGGGCAATCAGCCCCAGCATTTT. The full variable domain, completed using reference TRBV11-2 and TRBJ1-5, is EAGVAQSPRYKIIEKRQSVAFWCNPISGHATLYWYQQILGQGPKLLIQFQNNGVVDDSQLPKDRFSAERLKGVDSTLKIQPAKLEDSAVYLCASSPGGRGGNQPQHFGDGTRLSIL.

The genes are TRBV2 and TRBJ2-3, with TRBD1 matching 11 bases. CDR1 and CDR2 from the germline V gene are SNHLY and FYNNEI. This CDR3 has 15 residues. The ends lost 6 bases at V and 3 bases at J; junction bases unmatched: 5. The CDR3 protein is CASSPDRGQTDTQYF. In DNA, the CDR3 is TGTGCCAGCAGCCCGGACAGGGGGCAGACAGATACGCAGTATTTT.

The rearrangement links TRBV5-8 to TRBJ1-1; D call uncertain. The CDR3 has 15 residues. The germline V gene has CDR1 SGHTS and CDR2 YDEGEE. V dropped 4 bases and J dropped 4 bases, with 17 bases sitting between them. The CDR3 protein is CASSPRSKVGTEAFF. CDR3 DNA sequence: TGTGCCAGCAGCCCGCGGTCCAAGGTGGGCACTGAAGCTTTCTTT.